This record covers a single T cell receptor (beta chain). Its antigen remains unknown. Libraries were prepared by immunoSEQ multiplex PCR; TCRdb keeps only in-frame clonotypes and omits some of them. The top ten clones hold approximately 4.7% of a sample with more than 35,000 clones, about 76% of them seen once. Time point indicated: week 35, safety follow-up. Alongside topical imiquimod, each dose of vaccine comprised 300 ug of mutant IDH1 20-mer peptide. The germline gives CDR1 SQVTM, CDR2 ANQGSEA. The CDR3 covers 14 residues. J was trimmed by 6 bases and V by 6 bases; bases with no gene match: 10. The record originates from a study of a mutant IDH1 vaccine in newly diagnosed glioma. General study points: Pseudoprogression looked unconnected to shifts in top peripheral T cell clonotypes. Patients mounted vaccine-induced immune responses in roughly 93% of cases.

This sample comprised PBMCs, obtained from a glioma patient whose treatment included an IDH1 peptide vaccine. This chain connects TRBV29-1 to TRBJ2-7; 11 nucleotides match TRBD2. The TCR originated in a woman aged 40 to 49 with glioma. Some clones in this sample may be carry-over from other donors' samples. This CDR3 reads CSVSGLAGFSEQYF. As DNA, the CDR3 is TGCAGCGTCTCCGGACTAGCGGGTTTCTCCGAGCAGTACTTC.